This T cell receptor beta chain was obtained from a study of blood T cell repertoires in COVID-19 (dated by TCRdb to the early 2020s). Study-wide context: Collaborator samples came from the United States, Italy and Spain and covered acute and convalescent phases of COVID-19. The prospective study material was composed of cDNA or gDNA derived from T cells, B-cell-depleted T cells, or PBMCs. The dataset comprised deeply sampled blood TCRbeta repertoires from subjects exposed to, actively infected with, or recovered from COVID-19. The repertoires were released in a freely available public database intended as a resource for research on the immune response to SARS-CoV-2. The samples were drawn from two sources: the first 160 participants of the ongoing ImmuneRACE study, and about 1,300 subjects contributed by 6 global collaborators. The sample metadata nearly always contained a de-identified subject ID, COVID-19 status, age in years and sex. Where available, HLA class I and class II types were taken from metadata supplied by the sample provider and were not determined by assay-based typing. Broader findings and caveats from the paper: The amount of clinical and demographic metadata varied by source and participant and was provided uncurated.

Looking up the germline V gene (reference sequence) yields CDR1 MNHNY and CDR2 SVGAGI. A distance of 9 bases separates the germline ends of V and J, which lose 6 bases and 3 bases respectively. The CDR3 has 13 amino acids, counting the end cysteine and phenylalanine. Just the 39-base CDR3 DNA is kept, in frame starting at base 1. Collaborating institutions collected whole blood in K2EDTA tubes following their own protocols. For TCRbeta analysis, collaborators shipped samples as frozen whole blood, isolated PBMCs, or DNA extracted from either of those sample types. As concerns this clone: The target of this receptor is not known. It has no much larger one-base neighbor in the sample; base qualities were not kept.

The immunoSEQ Assay, a bias-controlled multiplex PCR, was used to amplify TCRbeta CDR3 regions from genomic DNA. The authors' pipeline ran thus. The number of nucleated cells in each sample was estimated by amplification of reference gene primers within the assay. To quantify the absolute abundance of each unique TCRbeta CDR3 rearrangement, sequence reads were collapsed and filtered. For each sample, productive Simpson clonality was calculated as the square root of Simpson's diversity index over productive rearrangements. TCRdb obtained this table from immuneACCESS and retained in-frame rearrangements with V and J assigned. These tables miss some clones; where compared with another copy, unresolved V genes account for less than half of the shortfall, and the remainder is unexplained. V, J and clone size are those of that table, while D and trimming were read from the DNA. In this sample the table shows over 35,000 clones, less than 85% of which occur a single time. Approximately 20% of the sample rests with the top ten.

The V and J genes are TRBV6-6 and TRBJ1-3; the D gene cannot be resolved reliably. The sequence came from a man in his 70s with acute or convalescent COVID-19. Sequenced input: peripheral blood. DNA sequence: TGTGCCAGCAGGGCAGGCAGTGGAAACACCATATATTTT. This codes for CASRAGSGNTIYF.